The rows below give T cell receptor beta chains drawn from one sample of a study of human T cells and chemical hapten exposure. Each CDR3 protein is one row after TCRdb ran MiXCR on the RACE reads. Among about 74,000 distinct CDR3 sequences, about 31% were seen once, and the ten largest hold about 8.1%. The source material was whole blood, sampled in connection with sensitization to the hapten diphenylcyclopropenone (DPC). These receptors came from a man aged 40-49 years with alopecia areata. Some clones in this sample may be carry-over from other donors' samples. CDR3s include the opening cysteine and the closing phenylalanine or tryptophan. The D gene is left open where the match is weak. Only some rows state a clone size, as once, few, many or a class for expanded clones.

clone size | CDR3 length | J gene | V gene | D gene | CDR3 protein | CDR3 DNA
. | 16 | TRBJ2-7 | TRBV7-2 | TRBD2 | CASSSALAGTAYEQYF | TGTGCCAGCAGCTCGGCCTTAGCGGGTACCGCCTACGAGCAGTACTTC
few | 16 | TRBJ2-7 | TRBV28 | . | CASSFLGSGSLYEQYF | TGTGCCAGCAGTTTTCTCGGGTCAGGGAGCCTCTACGAGCAGTACTTC
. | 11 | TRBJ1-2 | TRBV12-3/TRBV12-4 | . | CASSLHYGYTF | TGTGCCAGCAGTTTACACTATGGCTACACCTTC
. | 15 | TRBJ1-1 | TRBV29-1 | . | CSVEADGVPNTEAFF | TGCAGCGTTGAAGCGGATGGGGTTCCGAACACTGAAGCTTTCTTT
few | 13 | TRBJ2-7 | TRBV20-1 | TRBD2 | CSASGRASYEQYF | TGCAGTGCTAGCGGGAGGGCTTCTTACGAGCAGTACTTC
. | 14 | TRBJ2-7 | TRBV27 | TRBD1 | CASSLGQGAREQYF | TGTGCCAGCAGTTTGGGACAGGGGGCACGCGAGCAGTACTTC
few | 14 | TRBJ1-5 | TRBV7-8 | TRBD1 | CASSPRTGRQPQHF | TGTGCCAGCAGCCCTAGGACAGGGCGTCAGCCCCAGCATTTT
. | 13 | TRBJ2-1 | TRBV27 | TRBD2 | CASTGRANNEQFF | TGTGCCAGCACCGGGAGGGCCAACAATGAGCAGTTCTTC
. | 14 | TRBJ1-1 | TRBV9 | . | CASSAGLRVGEAFF | TGTGCCAGCAGCGCAGGACTCAGGGTCGGTGAAGCTTTCTTT
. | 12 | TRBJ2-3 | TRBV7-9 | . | CASSWGADTQYF | TGTGCCAGCAGTTGGGGAGCGGATACGCAGTATTTT
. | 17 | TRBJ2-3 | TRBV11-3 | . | CASLRGKRLGGSDTQYF | TGTGCCAGCCTTAGGGGCAAACGGCTTGGAGGTTCAGATACGCAGTATTTT
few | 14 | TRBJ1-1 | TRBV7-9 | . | CASSLGPGDTEAFF | TGTGCCAGCAGCTTAGGTCCAGGGGACACTGAAGCTTTCTTT
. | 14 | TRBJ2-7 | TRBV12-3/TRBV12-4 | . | CASSPPRVPYEQYF | TGTGCCAGCAGTCCCCCCAGGGTTCCCTACGAGCAGTACTTC
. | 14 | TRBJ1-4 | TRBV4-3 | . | CASSQDLRREKLFF | TGCGCCAGCAGCCAAGATTTAAGGAGAGAAAAACTGTTTTTT
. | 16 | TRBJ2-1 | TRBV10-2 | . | CASSEVLGGSYNEQFF | TGCGCCAGCAGTGAGGTTCTTGGCGGTTCCTACAATGAGCAGTTCTTC
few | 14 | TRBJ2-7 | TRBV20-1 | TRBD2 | CSARDTSGSGEQYF | TGCAGTGCTAGAGACACTAGCGGGAGTGGCGAGCAGTACTTC
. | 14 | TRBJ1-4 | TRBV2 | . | CASRERGRVEKLFF | TGTGCCAGCCGTGAGCGCGGCAGGGTCGAAAAACTGTTTTTT
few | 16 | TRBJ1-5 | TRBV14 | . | CASSPVPRESNQPQHF | TGTGCCAGCAGCCCCGTCCCACGGGAGAGCAATCAGCCCCAGCATTTT
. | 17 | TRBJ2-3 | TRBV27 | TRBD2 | CASSFITGTSVTDTQYF | TGTGCCAGCAGTTTTATTACCGGGACTAGCGTAACAGATACGCAGTATTTT
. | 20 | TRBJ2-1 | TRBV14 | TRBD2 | CASSRAGGQGFGRYYNEQFF | TGTGCCAGCAGCCGTGCGGGGGGGCAGGGGTTTGGGCGGTACTACAATGAGCAGTTCTTC
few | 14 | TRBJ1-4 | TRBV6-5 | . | CASKPGPTNEKLFF | TGTGCCAGCAAACCGGGCCCAACTAATGAAAAACTGTTTTTT
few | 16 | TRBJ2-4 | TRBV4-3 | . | CASSQDSGIAKNIQYF | TGCGCCAGCAGCCAAGATAGCGGTATAGCCAAAAACATTCAGTACTTC
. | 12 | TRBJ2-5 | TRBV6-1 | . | CASTGVVETQYF | TGTGCCAGCACCGGAGTTGTGGAGACCCAGTACTTC
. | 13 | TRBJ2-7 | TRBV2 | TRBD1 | CASTRDRADEQYF | TGTGCCAGCACCCGGGACAGGGCTGACGAGCAGTACTTC
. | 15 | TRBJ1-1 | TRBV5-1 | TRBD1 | CASSLAGQTNTEAFF | TGCGCCAGCAGCCTGGCGGGACAGACCAACACTGAAGCTTTCTTT
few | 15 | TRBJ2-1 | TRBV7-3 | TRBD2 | CASSLSLAGVGEQFF | TGTGCCAGCAGCTTATCCCTAGCGGGAGTTGGTGAGCAGTTCTTC
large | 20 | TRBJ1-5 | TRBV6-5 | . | CASSPIDLSRVTYSNQPQHF | TGTGCCAGCAGCCCCATCGACCTGAGTAGGGTAACCTATAGCAATCAGCCCCAGCATTTT
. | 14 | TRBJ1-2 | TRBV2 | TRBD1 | CASSTDRGPDGYTF | TGTGCCAGCAGTACAGACAGGGGGCCTGATGGCTACACCTTC
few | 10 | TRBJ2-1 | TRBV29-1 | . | CSSIVSEQFF | TGCAGCTCCATCGTGAGTGAGCAGTTCTTC
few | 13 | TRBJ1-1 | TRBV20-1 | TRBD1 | CSARVQGGHEAFF | TGCAGTGCTAGAGTTCAGGGGGGGCATGAAGCTTTCTTT
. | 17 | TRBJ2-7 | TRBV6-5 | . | CASSSLNRARELLEQYF | TGTGCCAGCAGTTCCCTAAATAGGGCTAGAGAGCTACTCGAGCAGTACTTC
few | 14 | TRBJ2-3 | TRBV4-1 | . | CASSQDFSTDTQYF | TGCGCCAGCAGCCAAGATTTCTCCACAGATACGCAGTATTTT
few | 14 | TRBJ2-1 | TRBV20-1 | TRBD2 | CSASSGSSYNEQFF | TGCAGTGCCTCCAGCGGGAGCTCCTACAATGAGCAGTTCTTC
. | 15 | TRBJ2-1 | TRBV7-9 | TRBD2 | CASSFLAGGLNEQFF | TGTGCCAGCAGCTTCCTAGCGGGAGGCCTCAATGAGCAGTTCTTC
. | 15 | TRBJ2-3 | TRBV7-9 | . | CASSQAVVGTDTQYF | TGTGCCAGCAGCCAGGCGGTGGTGGGCACAGATACGCAGTATTTT
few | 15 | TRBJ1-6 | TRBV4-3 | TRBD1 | CASSQDRQGSSPLHF | TGCGCCAGCAGCCAAGATAGACAGGGGAGTTCACCCCTCCACTTT
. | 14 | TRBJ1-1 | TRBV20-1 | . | CSAPHGALSTEAFF | TGCAGTGCTCCCCATGGGGCCCTCAGTACTGAAGCTTTCTTT
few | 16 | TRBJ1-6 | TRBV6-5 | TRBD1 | CASSQVTGVDNSPLHF | TGTGCCAGCAGCCAAGTGACAGGGGTAGATAATTCACCCCTCCACTTT
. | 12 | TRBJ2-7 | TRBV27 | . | CASSTNRGEQYF | TGTGCCAGCAGCACAAACCGGGGCGAGCAGTACTTC
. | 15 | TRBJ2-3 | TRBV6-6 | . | CASSPGLGSTDTQCF | TGTGCCAGCAGTCCCGGCTTGGGTAGCACAGATACGCAGTGTTTT
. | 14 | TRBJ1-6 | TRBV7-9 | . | CASSRGPDNSPLHF | TGTGCCAGCAGCAGGGGTCCTGATAATTCACCCCTCCACTTT
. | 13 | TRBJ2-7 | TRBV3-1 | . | CASSRGQNYEQYF | TGTGCCAGCAGTCGAGGGCAGAACTACGAGCAGTACTTC
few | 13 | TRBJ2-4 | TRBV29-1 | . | CSVRTLAKNIQYF | TGCAGCGTTAGGACCCTAGCCAAAAACATTCAGTACTTC
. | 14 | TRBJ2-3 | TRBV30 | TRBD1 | CAWTWTGAVDTQYF | TGTGCCTGGACTTGGACAGGGGCGGTAGATACGCAGTATTTT
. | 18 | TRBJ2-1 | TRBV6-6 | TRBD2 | CASSYPRTSASSYNEQFF | TGTGCCAGCAGTTACCCTAGGACTAGCGCGAGCTCCTACAATGAGCAGTTCTTC
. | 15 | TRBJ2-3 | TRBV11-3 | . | CASSSDGSSTDTQYF | TGTGCCAGCAGCTCAGACGGAAGTAGCACAGATACGCAGTATTTT
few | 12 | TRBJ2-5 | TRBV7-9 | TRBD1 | CASSLGRQGPYF | TGTGCCAGCAGCTTAGGGCGACAGGGACCTTACTTC
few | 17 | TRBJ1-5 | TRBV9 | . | CASSPRHRAYSNQPQHF | TGTGCCAGCAGCCCGCGGCACAGGGCCTATAGCAATCAGCCCCAGCATTTT
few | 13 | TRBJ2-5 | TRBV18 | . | CASSPVPKETQYF | TGTGCCAGCTCACCAGTACCTAAAGAGACCCAGTACTTC